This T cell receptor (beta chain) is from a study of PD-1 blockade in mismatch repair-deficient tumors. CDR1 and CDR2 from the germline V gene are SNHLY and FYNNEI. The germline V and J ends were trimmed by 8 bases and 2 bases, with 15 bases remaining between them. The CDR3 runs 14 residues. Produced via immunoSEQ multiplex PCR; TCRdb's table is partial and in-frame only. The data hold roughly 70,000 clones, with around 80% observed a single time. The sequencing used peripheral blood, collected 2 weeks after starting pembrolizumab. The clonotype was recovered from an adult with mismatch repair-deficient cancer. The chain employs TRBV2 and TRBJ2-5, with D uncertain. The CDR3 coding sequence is TGTGCCAGCTTTCCAGTCATGGGGCAAGAGACCCAGTACTTC. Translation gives CASFPVMGQETQYF.